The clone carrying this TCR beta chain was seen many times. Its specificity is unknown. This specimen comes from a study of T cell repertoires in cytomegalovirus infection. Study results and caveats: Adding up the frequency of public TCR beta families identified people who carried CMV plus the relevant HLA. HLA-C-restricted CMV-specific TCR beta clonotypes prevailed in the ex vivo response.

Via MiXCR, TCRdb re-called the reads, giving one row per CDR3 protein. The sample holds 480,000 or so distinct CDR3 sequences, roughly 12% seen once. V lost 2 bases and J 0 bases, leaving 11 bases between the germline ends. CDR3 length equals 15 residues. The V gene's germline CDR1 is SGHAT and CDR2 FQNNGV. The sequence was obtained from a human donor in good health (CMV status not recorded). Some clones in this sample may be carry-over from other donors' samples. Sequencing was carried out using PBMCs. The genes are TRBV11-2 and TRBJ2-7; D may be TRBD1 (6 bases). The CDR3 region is CASSLLKDSSYEQYF. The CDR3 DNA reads TGTGCCAGCAGCTTACTAAAGGACAGCTCCTACGAGCAGTACTTC.